Following are 31 T cell receptor beta chains from one sample sequenced in a study of Ad26.COV2.S vaccination and SARS-CoV-2 variants (dated by TCRdb to the early 2020s). This specimen's treatment or condition label, per the study, means: roughly 20 received Ad26.COV2.S at low or high dose, single or two shots; 5 received placebo; per-sample allocation not given. Repertoires of vaccine and placebo recipients were sequenced from samples collected on day 63 after the first injection. To prepare the library, the immunoSEQ multiplex PCR assay was applied. TCRdb retrieved this table from immuneACCESS and kept in-frame rearrangements only. Not all clones are present; in checked studies, unresolved V genes account for under half, and no reason is known for the remainder. The sample table lists a few hundred thousand clones, 83% of them with a count of one. Of the sample, around 7% falls within the top ten clones.

Sequencing used peripheral blood, obtained in a trial of Ad26.COV2.S vaccine versus placebo. Receptor source: a person between 18 and 60 years old who received the Ad26.COV2.S COVID-19 vaccine or a placebo.

This clone was counted once. The chain recombines TRBV5-1 with TRBJ1-1; D gene uncertain. Trimming removed 2 bases at V and 4 bases at J, with 15 bases between. Germline V gene lookup returns CDR1 SGHRS and CDR2 YFSETQ. There are 15 residues in the CDR3. CDR3 nucleotide sequence: TGCGCCAGCAGCTTTAGCGGCCTCATGGCCACTGAAGCTTTCTTT. Translation gives CASSFSGLMATEAFF.

This chain links TRBV6-5 with TRBJ1-3; no firm D call. In germline, CDR1 is MNHEY, CDR2 SVGAGI. The CDR3 consists of 14 residues. Trimming took 5 bases from V and 2 from J, leaving 10 bases between them. This chain's CDR3 is CASSIRNAGNTIYF. Written as DNA, the CDR3 is TGTGCCAGCAGTATTCGAAACGCTGGAAACACCATATATTTT.

This clone was recorded a few times. This sequence joins TRBV3-1 (or the pseudogene TRBV3-2) and TRBJ2-7; tentatively, D is TRBD1 (5 bases). Trimming took 4 bases from V and 9 from J, leaving 16 bases between them. Per the germline V gene, CDR1 is LGHDT and CDR2 is YNNKEL (reference sequence). This CDR3 is built from 13 residues. CDR3 DNA sequence: TGTGCCAGCAGCCCCTCGAAACAGGTGTCGCAGTACTTC. Its protein is CASSPSKQVSQYF.

V gene TRBV5-1 combines with J gene TRBJ2-3, with 9 bases lining up with TRBD2. Per the germline V gene, CDR1 is SGHRS and CDR2 is YFSETQ. This CDR3 contains 15 residues. V was pared by 5 bases and J by 0 bases, with 4 bases of the junction left unmatched. The CDR3 DNA sequence: TGCGCCAGCAGTTCTAGCGGGGCCAGCACAGATACGCAGTATTTT. Protein: CASSSSGASTDTQYF.

The rearrangement uses TRBV7-2 and TRBJ1-4, with a possible D match to TRBD1 (6 bases). CDR1 SGHTA and CDR2 FQGNSA come from the germline V gene. There are 16 residues in the CDR3. V shed 5 bases and J shed 0 bases, with 13 bases lying between them. The CDR3 bases are TGTGCCAGCAGCCCCAGGGGAAGGGCAACTAATGAAAAACTGTTTTTT. Its translation: CASSPRGRATNEKLFF.

The gene calls are TRBV9 and TRBJ2-1; 8 nucleotides line up with TRBD2. The CDR3 has 16 amino acids. The V and J ends lost 0 bases and 6 bases, in that order; junction bases with no gene match: 8. Germline CDR1 is SGDLS and CDR2 is YYNGEE. CDR3 region: CASSVGGLGVVNEQFF. The CDR3 coding sequence is TGTGCCAGCAGCGTAGGGGGACTAGGGGTAGTCAATGAGCAGTTCTTC.

DNA for the CDR3: TGCGCCAGCAGCCAGGGCACTACAACCAGGAACAATCAGCCCCAGCATTTT. It encodes CASSQGTTTRNNQPQHF. The chain carries TRBV4-1 and TRBJ1-5; D gene ambiguous. Trimming shortened V by 3 bases and J by 3 bases, and 18 bases separated the two germline ends. Germline CDR1 and CDR2: MGHRA and YSYEKL. This CDR3 has 17 amino acids.

The chain employs TRBV9 and TRBJ2-3; 9 bases line up with TRBD2. Germline-derived CDR1 and CDR2 are SGDLS and YYNGEE. V lost 0 bases to trimming and J lost 5 bases; unmatched junction nucleotides: 7. CDR3 length: 16 residues. CDR3 in amino acids: CASSVGASGTQDTQYF. The CDR3 DNA is TGTGCCAGCAGCGTAGGAGCTAGCGGGACCCAAGATACGCAGTATTTT.

This clone was observed a single time. The rearrangement joins TRBV11-2 to TRBJ1-2; D gene ambiguous. V was cut by 5 bases and J by 7 bases, with 14 bases left in between. The CDR3 is made up of 13 amino acids. In germline, CDR1 is SGHAT, CDR2 FQNNGV. The CDR3 coding sequence is TGTGCCAGCAGCCAGGACCTGGAGGGTGGCTACACCTTC. Encoded protein: CASSQDLEGGYTF.

The chain uses TRBV13 and TRBJ1-1, with no clear D. The germline gives CDR1 PRHDT, CDR2 FYEKMQ (reference sequence). The CDR3 loop spans 14 amino acids. Deletions cut 3 bases from V and 0 bases from J, with 8 bases between. The CDR3 spells CASSFEPMNTEAFF. The CDR3 nucleotides read TGTGCCAGCAGCTTTGAGCCTATGAACACTGAAGCTTTCTTT.

The V gene is TRBV5-1, the J gene TRBJ1-2; D uncertain. The V end was cut by 0 bases, the J end by 4 bases, with 7 bases between. Per the germline V gene, CDR1 is SGHRS and CDR2 is YFSETQ. CDR3 length: 13 amino acids. The CDR3 loop is CASSLDGSYGYTF. Here the CDR3 DNA reads TGCGCCAGCAGCTTGGACGGCAGCTATGGCTACACCTTC.

The chain recombines TRBV5-1 with TRBJ2-2; D is possibly TRBD1 (5 bases). The V gene's germline CDR1 is SGHRS and CDR2 YFSETQ. The CDR3 runs to 15 residues. The ends were cut back, 9 bases at V and 0 bases at J, with 15 bases in the middle. For the CDR3, the DNA is TGCGCCACCCAAGTTGAGACAGCGAACACCGGGGAGCTGTTTTTT. Translating gives CATQVETANTGELFF.

The chain combines TRBV11-3 with TRBJ2-2, with 10 bases fitting TRBD1. Germline V lookup: CDR1 SGHNT, CDR2 YENEEA. This CDR3 contains 15 residues. J lost 4 bases, V lost 4 bases, and 3 bases had no gene match. The CDR3 DNA reads as TGTGCCAGCAGCTCCCGGGACAGGGGCACCGGGGAGCTGTTTTTT. Its translation: CASSSRDRGTGELFF.

V usage is TRBV7-3 and J usage is TRBJ2-1, with a weak D call TRBD2 (6 bases). Trimming took 4 bases from V and 0 from J, leaving 13 bases between them. This CDR3 comprises 16 residues. The germline CDR1 and CDR2 sequences are SGHTA and FQGTGA. The CDR3 DNA follows: TGTGCCAGCAGCTCGATTAGCGGCTACTCCTACAATGAGCAGTTCTTC. Translation: CASSSISGYSYNEQFF. The variable domain in full, completed from reference TRBV7-3 and TRBJ2-1, reads GAGVSQTPSNKVTEKGKYVELRCDPISGHTALYWYRQSLGQGPEFLIYFQGTGAADDSGLPNDRFFAVRPEGSVSTLKIQRTERGDSAVYLCASSSISGYSYNEQFFGPGTRLTVL.

This chain uses TRBV18 with TRBJ1-5, with D unclear. Per germline, CDR1 KGHSH and CDR2 LQKENI. The CDR3 loop spans 16 amino acids. Trimming stripped 2 bases from V and 0 bases from J, with 11 bases between. The CDR3 DNA reads as TGTGCCAGCTCACCAGGATTAGGGTCTAGCAATCAGCCCCAGCATTTT. Its translation: CASSPGLGSSNQPQHF.

This clone occurred a few times. This sequence joins TRBV19 and TRBJ2-3, with TRBD2 matching over 11 bases. Per germline, CDR1 LNHDA and CDR2 SQIVND (reference sequence). The CDR3 extends over 16 amino acids. V lost 7 bases and J lost 4; bases outside the gene matches: 10. The CDR3 DNA reads as TGTGCCAGTACCGCCCGTTCGACTAGCGGGGCAGATACGCAGTATTTT. This sequence encodes CASTARSTSGADTQYF.

Only a few counts were recorded for this clone. The chain carries TRBV4-1 and TRBJ1-6, with D uncertain. CDR1 MGHRA and CDR2 YSYEKL come from the germline V gene. V lost 5 bases and J 6 bases, leaving 8 bases between the germline ends. The CDR3 totals 13 residues. CDR3 DNA sequence: TGCGCCAGCAGCTTGGCCTCTAATTCACCCCTCCACTTT. Its protein is CASSLASNSPLHF.

The V and J genes are TRBV5-1 and TRBJ1-2; D may be TRBD1 (6 bases). The V gene's germline CDR1 is SGHRS and CDR2 YFSETQ. This CDR3 has 12 residues. The germline V and J ends were trimmed by 6 bases and 5 bases, with 11 bases remaining between them. DNA of the CDR3: TGCGCCAGCAAGGAGGGGGGTTATGGCTACACCTTC. It specifies CASKEGGYGYTF.

V usage is TRBV2 and J usage is TRBJ1-1, with 7 bases matching TRBD1. Trimming took 6 bases from V and 5 from J; bases not matched to a gene: 6. Germline values: CDR1 SNHLY, CDR2 FYNNEI. The CDR3 contains 13 residues. CDR3: CASRETGPTEAFF. CDR3 in DNA: TGTGCCAGCAGGGAGACAGGGCCGACTGAAGCTTTCTTT.

The rearrangement joins TRBV6-5 to TRBJ2-5; D remains unclear. The CDR3 is 14 residues long. Germline loops: CDR1 MNHEY, CDR2 SVGAGI. The ends were cut back, 7 bases at V and 4 bases at J, with 16 bases in the middle. The CDR3 coding sequence is TGTGCCAGCACCTGGTCTCGACTTCTAGAGACCCAGTACTTC. Translating gives CASTWSRLLETQYF.

This chain links TRBV10-3 with TRBJ2-5; 7 positions match TRBD2. The CDR3 has 15 residues. The germline CDR1 and CDR2 sequences are ENHRY and SYGVKD. V trimming: 7 bases; J trimming: 0 bases; junction bases outside the gene matches: 8. DNA for the CDR3: TGTGCCATCAAGGTTAGCGGGTCAAACCAAGAGACCCAGTACTTC. Its protein is CAIKVSGSNQETQYF.

This clone was seen a single time. The genes are TRBV5-1 and TRBJ2-5; possible D gene TRBD1, 6 bases. The germline V gene has CDR1 SGHRS and CDR2 YFSETQ. V was trimmed by 2 bases and J by 5 bases, leaving 13 bases between them. CDR3 length: 14 amino acids. This CDR3 is CASSLGGSGETQYF. The CDR3 region has the DNA TGCGCCAGCAGCTTAGGGGGATCAGGGGAGACCCAGTACTTC.

The rearrangement joins TRBV4-3 to TRBJ1-1; no clear D. There are 15 residues in the CDR3. CDR1 and CDR2 (germline): LGHNA, YSLEER. The V end was cut by 1 base, the J end by 0 bases, with 9 bases between. DNA for the CDR3: TGCGCCAGCAGCCAAGGTATGGGGTTGAACACTGAAGCTTTCTTT. Amino acid sequence: CASSQGMGLNTEAFF.

This clone was seen only a few times. This chain links TRBV4-2 with TRBJ1-5; 7 bases line up with TRBD1. Germline values: CDR1 LGHNA, CDR2 YNFKEQ. Germline trimming cut 5 bases from V and 2 bases from J; bases unmatched to any gene: 6. The CDR3 is 15 residues long. CDR3 sequence (DNA): TGTGCCAGCAGCGAAGGGGGCTACGGCAATCAGCCCCAGCATTTT. Translated: CASSEGGYGNQPQHF.

This rearrangement joins TRBV2 to TRBJ1-5; D is unresolved. The CDR3 is 11 residues long. The V gene lost 6 bases and the J gene lost 4 bases, with 4 bases spanning the gap. Germline-derived CDR1 and CDR2 are SNHLY and FYNNEI. The CDR3 is CASRDNQPQHF. Written as DNA, the CDR3 is TGTGCCAGCAGGGATAATCAGCCCCAGCATTTT.

The J gene is TRBJ1-2, the V gene TRBV4-3; TRBD1 matches 8 bases. Germline V gene lookup returns CDR1 LGHNA and CDR2 YSLEER. V lost 0 bases and J lost 6; bases outside the gene matches: 6. The CDR3 is made up of 15 amino acids. CDR3 region: CASSQDRQGANGYTF. The CDR3 nucleotides are TGCGCCAGCAGCCAAGATCGGCAGGGGGCGAATGGCTACACCTTC.

The chain recombines TRBV6-5 with TRBJ1-1, with D possibly matching TRBD1 (6 bases). The germline V and J ends were trimmed by 6 bases and 1 base, with 12 bases remaining between them. CDR3 length equals 14 residues. The germline V gene has CDR1 MNHEY and CDR2 SVGAGI. CDR3 sequence (DNA): TGTGCCAGCAGCTCCCCGGGGGCGAACACTGAAGCTTTCTTT. This codes for CASSSPGANTEAFF.

This clone has a handful of counts. The genes are TRBV21-1 and TRBJ1-1; the table gives TRBD1 as D, unverified against the DNA. TRBV21-1 is assigned pseudogene status. The length of the CDR3 is 15 residues. The CDR3 reads CASRGQGVGNTEAFF. In nucleotides, the CDR3 is TGTGCCAGCAGAGGACAGGGAGTAGGGAACACTGAAGCTTTCTTT.

The V call is TRBV5-4, the J call TRBJ1-2; maybe TRBD1 (5 bases). Germline CDR1 is SGHNT and CDR2 is YYREEE (reference sequence). The V end was cut by 4 bases, the J end by 2 bases, with 24 bases between. The CDR3 has 18 amino acids. The CDR3 DNA reads as TGTGCCAGCAGCCCGGACCCTCCGGGCTGGGACTCAAACTATGGCTACACCTTC. Residues: CASSPDPPGWDSNYGYTF. The variable domain in full, with the rest retrieved from reference TRBV5-4 and TRBJ1-2, is ETGVTQSPTHLIKTRGQQVTLRCSSQSGHNTVSWYQQALGQGPQFIFQYYREEENGRGNFPPRFSGLQFPNYSSELNVNALELDDSALYLCASSPDPPGWDSNYGYTFGSGTRLTVV.

J is TRBJ2-5 and V is TRBV28; D could derive from TRBD1 or TRBD2 (6 bases each). This CDR3 contains 15 residues. Deletions cut 3 bases from V and 5 bases from J, with 16 bases between. Germline CDR1 reads MDHEN; CDR2 reads SYDVKM. This CDR3 reads CASSLGGAKRETQYF. The DNA of the CDR3 is TGTGCCAGCAGTTTGGGGGGCGCGAAACGCGAGACCCAGTACTTC.

V and J are TRBV7-9 and TRBJ1-1; TRBD1 is a possible D gene (5 bases). This CDR3 is built from 16 residues. V lost 2 bases and J 10 bases, leaving 23 bases between the germline ends. From germline, CDR1 is SEHNR and CDR2 FQNEAQ (reference sequence). The CDR3 DNA reads TGTGCCAGCAGCTTACAAACGGAAGGGAAGGGGCGCGCAGCTTTCTTT. Its protein is CASSLQTEGKGRAAFF.